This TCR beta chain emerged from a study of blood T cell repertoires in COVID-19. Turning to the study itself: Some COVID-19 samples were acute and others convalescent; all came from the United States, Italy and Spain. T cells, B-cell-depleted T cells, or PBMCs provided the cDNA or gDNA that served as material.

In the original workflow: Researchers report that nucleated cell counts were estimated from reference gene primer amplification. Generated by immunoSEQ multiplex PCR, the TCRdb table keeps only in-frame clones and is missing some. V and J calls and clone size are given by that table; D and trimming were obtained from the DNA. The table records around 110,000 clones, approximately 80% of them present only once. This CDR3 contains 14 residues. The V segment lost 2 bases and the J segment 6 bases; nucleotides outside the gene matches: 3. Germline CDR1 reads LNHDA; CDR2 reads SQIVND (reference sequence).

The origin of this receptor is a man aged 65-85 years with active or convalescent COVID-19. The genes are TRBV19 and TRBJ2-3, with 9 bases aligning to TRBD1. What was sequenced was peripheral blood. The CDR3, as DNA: TGTGCCAGTAGTATAAAGGGACAGGGCGATACGCAGTATTTT. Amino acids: CASSIKGQGDTQYF.